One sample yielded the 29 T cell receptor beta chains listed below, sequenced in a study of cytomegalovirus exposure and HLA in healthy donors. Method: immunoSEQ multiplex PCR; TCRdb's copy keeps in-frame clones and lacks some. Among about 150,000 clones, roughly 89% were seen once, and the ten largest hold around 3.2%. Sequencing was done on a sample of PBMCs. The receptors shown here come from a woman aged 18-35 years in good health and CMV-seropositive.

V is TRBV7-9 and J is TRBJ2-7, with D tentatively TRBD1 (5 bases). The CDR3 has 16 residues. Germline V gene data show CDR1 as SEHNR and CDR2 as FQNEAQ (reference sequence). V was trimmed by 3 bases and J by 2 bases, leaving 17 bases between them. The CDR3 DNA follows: TGTGCCAGCAGCTTCGTAGGGGTGAGCCCCCCCTACGAGCAGTACTTC. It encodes CASSFVGVSPPYEQYF.

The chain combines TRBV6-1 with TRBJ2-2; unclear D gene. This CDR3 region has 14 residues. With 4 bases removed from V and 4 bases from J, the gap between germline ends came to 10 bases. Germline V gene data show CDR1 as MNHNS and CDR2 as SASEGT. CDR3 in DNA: TGTGCCAGCAGTGCCGAACGAGGCACCGGGGAGCTGTTTTTT. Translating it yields CASSAERGTGELFF.

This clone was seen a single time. DNA for the CDR3: TGTGCCAGCAGAGGACAGATGAACACTGAAGCTTTCTTT. It encodes CASRGQMNTEAFF. V usage is TRBV11-3 and J usage is TRBJ1-1; possibly TRBD1 for D (6 bases). The germline V and J ends were trimmed by 6 bases and 0 bases, with 8 bases remaining between them. The germline gives CDR1 SGHNT, CDR2 YENEEA. The CDR3 spans 13 residues.

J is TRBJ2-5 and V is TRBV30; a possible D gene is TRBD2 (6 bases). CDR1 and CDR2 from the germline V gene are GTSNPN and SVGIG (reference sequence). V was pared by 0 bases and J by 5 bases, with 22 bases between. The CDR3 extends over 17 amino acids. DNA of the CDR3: TGTGCCTGGAGTGTAGGCCTACCCGGAGGGGCGGGGGAGACCCAGTACTTC. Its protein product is CAWSVGLPGGAGETQYF.

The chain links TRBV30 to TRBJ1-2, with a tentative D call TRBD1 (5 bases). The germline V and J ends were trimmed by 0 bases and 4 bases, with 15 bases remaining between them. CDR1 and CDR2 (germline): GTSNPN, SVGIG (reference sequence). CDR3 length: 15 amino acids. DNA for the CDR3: TGTGCCTGGAGTGTCACCCGCGGGGGGTTCTATGGCTACACCTTC. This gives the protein CAWSVTRGGFYGYTF.

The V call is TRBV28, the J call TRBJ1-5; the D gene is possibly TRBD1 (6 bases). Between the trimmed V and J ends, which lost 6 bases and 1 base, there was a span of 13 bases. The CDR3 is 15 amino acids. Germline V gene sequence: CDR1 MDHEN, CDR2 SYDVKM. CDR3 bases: TGTGCCAGCAGCAAACAGGGTCTGAGCAATCAGCCCCAGCATTTT. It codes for CASSKQGLSNQPQHF.

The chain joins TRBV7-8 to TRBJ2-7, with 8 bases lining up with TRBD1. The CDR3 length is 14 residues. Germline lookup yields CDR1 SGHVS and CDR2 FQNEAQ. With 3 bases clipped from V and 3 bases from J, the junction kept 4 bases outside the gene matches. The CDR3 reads CASSFGTGRYEQYF. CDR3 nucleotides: TGTGCCAGCAGCTTCGGGACAGGCCGCTACGAGCAGTACTTC.

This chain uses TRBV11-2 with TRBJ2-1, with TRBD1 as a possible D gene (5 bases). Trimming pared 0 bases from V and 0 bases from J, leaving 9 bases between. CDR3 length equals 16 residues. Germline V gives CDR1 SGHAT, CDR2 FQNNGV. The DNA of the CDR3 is TGTGCCAGCAGCTTAGAGACAGCCAGCTCCTACAATGAGCAGTTCTTC. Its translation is CASSLETASSYNEQFF.

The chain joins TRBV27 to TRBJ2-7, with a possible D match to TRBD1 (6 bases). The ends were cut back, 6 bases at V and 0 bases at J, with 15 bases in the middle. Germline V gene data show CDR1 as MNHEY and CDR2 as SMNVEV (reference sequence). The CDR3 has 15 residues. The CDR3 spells CASRYRDTSSYEQYF. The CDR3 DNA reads TGTGCCAGCAGATACCGGGACACAAGCTCCTACGAGCAGTACTTC.

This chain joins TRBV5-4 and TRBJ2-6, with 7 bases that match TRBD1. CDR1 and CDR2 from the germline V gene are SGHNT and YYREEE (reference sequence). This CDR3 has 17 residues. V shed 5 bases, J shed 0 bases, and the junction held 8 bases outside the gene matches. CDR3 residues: CASSLNYRGSGANVLTF. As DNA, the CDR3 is TGTGCCAGCAGTTTGAATTACAGGGGCTCTGGGGCCAACGTCCTGACTTTC.

CDR3 in DNA: TGTGCCAGCAGTGAAGGGGGGCCAGGGGGTGAAAAACTGTTTTTT. It specifies CASSEGGPGGEKLFF. This sequence joins TRBV2 and TRBJ1-4, with TRBD1 matching 7 bases. In germline, CDR1 is SNHLY, CDR2 FYNNEI. CDR3 size: 15 residues. Losses at the gene ends were 1 base for V and 7 bases for J; bases not matched to a gene: 6.

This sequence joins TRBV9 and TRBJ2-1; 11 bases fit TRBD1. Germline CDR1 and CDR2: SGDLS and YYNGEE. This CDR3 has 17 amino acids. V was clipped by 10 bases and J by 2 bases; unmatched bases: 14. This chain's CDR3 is CASSPRTGGRAYNEQFF. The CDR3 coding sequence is TGTGCCTCCTCACCCCGGACAGGGGGCAGGGCCTACAATGAGCAGTTCTTC.

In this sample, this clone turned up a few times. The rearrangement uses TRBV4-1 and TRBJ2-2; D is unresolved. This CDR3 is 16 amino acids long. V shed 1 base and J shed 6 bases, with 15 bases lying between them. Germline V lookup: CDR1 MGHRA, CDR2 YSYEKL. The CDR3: CASSQVLSSVSGELFF. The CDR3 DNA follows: TGCGCCAGCAGCCAAGTATTGTCTTCGGTTTCCGGGGAGCTGTTTTTT.

CDR3 sequence reads: CASSLGSNVGEQYF. The DNA of the CDR3 is TGCGCCAGCAGCTTGGGTAGTAACGTTGGCGAGCAGTACTTC. The rearrangement uses TRBV5-1 and TRBJ2-7; D uncertain. V shed 0 bases and J shed 6 bases, with 13 bases lying between them. Germline-derived CDR1 and CDR2 are SGHRS and YFSETQ. This CDR3 spans 14 amino acids.

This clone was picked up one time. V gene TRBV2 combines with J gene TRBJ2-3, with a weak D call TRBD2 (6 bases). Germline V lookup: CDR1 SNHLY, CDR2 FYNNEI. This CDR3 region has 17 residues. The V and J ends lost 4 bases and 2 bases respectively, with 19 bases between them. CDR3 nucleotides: TGTGCCAGCAGTGGTAATCTGCTGGGACTTGCCACAGATACGCAGTATTTT. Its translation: CASSGNLLGLATDTQYF. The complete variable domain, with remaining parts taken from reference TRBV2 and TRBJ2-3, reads EPEVTQTPSHQVTQMGQEVILRCVPISNHLYFYWYRQILGQKVEFLVSFYNNEISEKSEIFDDQFSVERPDGSNFTLKIRSTKLEDSAMYFCASSGNLLGLATDTQYFGPGTRLTVL.

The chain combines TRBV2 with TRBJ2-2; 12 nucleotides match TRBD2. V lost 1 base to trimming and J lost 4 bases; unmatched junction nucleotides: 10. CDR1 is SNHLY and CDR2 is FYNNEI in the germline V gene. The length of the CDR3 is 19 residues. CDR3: CASSEGWTSGNPGTGELFF. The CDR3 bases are TGTGCCAGCAGTGAAGGCTGGACTAGCGGGAATCCCGGCACCGGGGAGCTGTTTTTT. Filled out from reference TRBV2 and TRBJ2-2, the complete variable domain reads EPEVTQTPSHQVTQMGQEVILRCVPISNHLYFYWYRQILGQKVEFLVSFYNNEISEKSEIFDDQFSVERPDGSNFTLKIRSTKLEDSAMYFCASSEGWTSGNPGTGELFFGEGSRLTVL.

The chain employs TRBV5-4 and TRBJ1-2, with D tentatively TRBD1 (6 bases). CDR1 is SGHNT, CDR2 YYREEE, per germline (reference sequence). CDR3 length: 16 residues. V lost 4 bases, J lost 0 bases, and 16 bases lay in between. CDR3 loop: CASSLLGQLANYGYTF. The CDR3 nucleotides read TGTGCCAGCAGCCTGTTAGGACAGCTAGCTAACTATGGCTACACCTTC. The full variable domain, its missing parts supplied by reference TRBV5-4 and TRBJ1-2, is ETGVTQSPTHLIKTRGQQVTLRCSSQSGHNTVSWYQQALGQGPQFIFQYYREEENGRGNFPPRFSGLQFPNYSSELNVNALELDDSALYLCASSLLGQLANYGYTFGSGTRLTVV.

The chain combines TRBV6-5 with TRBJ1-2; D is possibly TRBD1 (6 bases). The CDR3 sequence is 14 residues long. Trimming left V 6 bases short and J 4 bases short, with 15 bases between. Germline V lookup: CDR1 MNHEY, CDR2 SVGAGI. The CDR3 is CASRRDTGVYGYTF. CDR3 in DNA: TGTGCCAGCAGAAGGGACACGGGTGTCTATGGCTACACCTTC.

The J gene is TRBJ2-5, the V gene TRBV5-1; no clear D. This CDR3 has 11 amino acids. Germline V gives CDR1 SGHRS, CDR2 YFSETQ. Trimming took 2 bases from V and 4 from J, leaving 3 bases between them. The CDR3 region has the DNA TGCGCCAGCAGCTTACTAGAGACCCAGTACTTC. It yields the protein CASSLLETQYF.

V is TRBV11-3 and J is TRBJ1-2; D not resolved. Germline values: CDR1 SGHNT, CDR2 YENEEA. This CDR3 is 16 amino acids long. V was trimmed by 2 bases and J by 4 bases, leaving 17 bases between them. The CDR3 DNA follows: TGTGCCAGCAGCTTAAATGCTGAGTCCCCCCTCTATGGCTACACCTTC. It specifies CASSLNAESPLYGYTF.

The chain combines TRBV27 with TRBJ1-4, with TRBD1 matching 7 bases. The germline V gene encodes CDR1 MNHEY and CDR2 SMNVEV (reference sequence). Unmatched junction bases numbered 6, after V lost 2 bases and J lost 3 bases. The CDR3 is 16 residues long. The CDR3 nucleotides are TGTGCCAGCAGTTTAATGGGACAGAGTTCTAATGAAAAACTGTTTTTT. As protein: CASSLMGQSSNEKLFF. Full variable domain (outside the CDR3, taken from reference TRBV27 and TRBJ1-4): EAQVTQNPRYLITVTGKKLTVTCSQNMNHEYMSWYRQDPGLGLRQIYYSMNVEVTDKGDVPEGYKVSRKEKRNFPLILESPSPNQTSLYFCASSLMGQSSNEKLFFGSGTQLSVL.

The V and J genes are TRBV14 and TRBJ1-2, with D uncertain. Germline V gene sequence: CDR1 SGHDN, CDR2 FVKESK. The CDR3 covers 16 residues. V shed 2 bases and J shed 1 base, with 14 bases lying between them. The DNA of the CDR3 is TGTGCCAGCAGCCAAACTTGGAGGGAGAGTAACTATGGCTACACCTTC. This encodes CASSQTWRESNYGYTF.

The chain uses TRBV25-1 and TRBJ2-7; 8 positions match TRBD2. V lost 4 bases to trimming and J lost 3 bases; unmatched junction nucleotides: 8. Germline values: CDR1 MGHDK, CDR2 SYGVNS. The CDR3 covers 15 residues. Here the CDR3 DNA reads TGTGCCAGCAGTGCGTCCGGGGGGGGATACTACGAGCAGTACTTC. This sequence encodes CASSASGGGYYEQYF.

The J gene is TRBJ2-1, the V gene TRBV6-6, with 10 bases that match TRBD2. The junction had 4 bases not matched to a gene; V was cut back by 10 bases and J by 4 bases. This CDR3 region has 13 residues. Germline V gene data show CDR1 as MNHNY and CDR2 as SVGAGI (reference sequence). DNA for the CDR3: TGTGCCACCCGGACTAGCGGATACAATGAGCAGTTCTTC. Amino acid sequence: CATRTSGYNEQFF.

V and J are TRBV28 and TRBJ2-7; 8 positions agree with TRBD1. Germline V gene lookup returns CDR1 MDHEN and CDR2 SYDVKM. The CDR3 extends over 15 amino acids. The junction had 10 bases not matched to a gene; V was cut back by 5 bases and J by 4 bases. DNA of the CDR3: TGTGCCAGCAGTCCCCGGACAGGGCGGATTTACGAGCAGTACTTC. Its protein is CASSPRTGRIYEQYF.

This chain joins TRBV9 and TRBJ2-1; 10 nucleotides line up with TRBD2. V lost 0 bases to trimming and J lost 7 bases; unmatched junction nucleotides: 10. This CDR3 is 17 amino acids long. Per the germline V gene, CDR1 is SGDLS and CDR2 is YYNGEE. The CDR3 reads CASSVGFGTSVVNEQFF. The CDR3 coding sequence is TGTGCCAGCAGCGTAGGGTTTGGGACTAGCGTGGTAAATGAGCAGTTCTTC.

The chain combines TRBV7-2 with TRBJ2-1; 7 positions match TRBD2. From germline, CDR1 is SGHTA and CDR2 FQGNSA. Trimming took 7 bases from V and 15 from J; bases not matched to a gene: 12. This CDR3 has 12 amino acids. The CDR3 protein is CASTPPAGRLFF. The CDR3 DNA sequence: TGTGCCAGCACCCCTCCAGCGGGAAGGCTGTTCTTC.

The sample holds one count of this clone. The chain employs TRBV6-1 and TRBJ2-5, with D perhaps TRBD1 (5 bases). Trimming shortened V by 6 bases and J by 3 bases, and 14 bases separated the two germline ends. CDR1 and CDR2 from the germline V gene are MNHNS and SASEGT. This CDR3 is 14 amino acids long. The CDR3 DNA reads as TGTGCCAGCAGCCCCGACAGCCCCGAAGAGACCCAGTACTTC. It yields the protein CASSPDSPEETQYF.

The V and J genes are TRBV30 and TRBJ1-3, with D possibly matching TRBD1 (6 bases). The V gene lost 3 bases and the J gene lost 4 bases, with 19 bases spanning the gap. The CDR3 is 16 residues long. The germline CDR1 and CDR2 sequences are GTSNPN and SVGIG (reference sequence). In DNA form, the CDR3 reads TGTGCCTGGAGCCCGTGGGACAAGGAGATCGGAAACACCATATATTTT. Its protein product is CAWSPWDKEIGNTIYF.